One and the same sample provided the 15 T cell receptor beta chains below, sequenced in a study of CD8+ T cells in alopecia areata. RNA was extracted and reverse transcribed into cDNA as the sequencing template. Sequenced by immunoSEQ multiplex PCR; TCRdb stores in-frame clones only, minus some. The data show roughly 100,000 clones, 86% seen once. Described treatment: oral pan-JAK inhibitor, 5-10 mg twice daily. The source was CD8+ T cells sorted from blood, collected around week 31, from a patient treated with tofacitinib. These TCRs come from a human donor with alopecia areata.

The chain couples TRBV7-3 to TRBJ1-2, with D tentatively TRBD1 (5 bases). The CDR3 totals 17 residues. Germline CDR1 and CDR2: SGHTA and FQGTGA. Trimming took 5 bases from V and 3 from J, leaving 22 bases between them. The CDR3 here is CASSLAGTPTRDYGYTF. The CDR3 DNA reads TGTGCCAGCAGCCTGGCCGGGACCCCGACTCGGGACTATGGCTACACCTTC. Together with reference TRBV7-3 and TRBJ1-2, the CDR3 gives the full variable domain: GAGVSQTPSNKVTEKGKYVELRCDPISGHTALYWYRQSLGQGPEFLIYFQGTGAADDSGLPNDRFFAVRPEGSVSTLKIQRTERGDSAVYLCASSLAGTPTRDYGYTFGSGTRLTVV.

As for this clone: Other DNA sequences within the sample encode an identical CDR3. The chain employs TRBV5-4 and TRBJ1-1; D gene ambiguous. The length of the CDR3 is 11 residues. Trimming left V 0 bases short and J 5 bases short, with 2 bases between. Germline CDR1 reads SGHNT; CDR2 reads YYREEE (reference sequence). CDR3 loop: CASSLATEAFF. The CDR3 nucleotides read TGTGCCAGCAGCTTGGCAACTGAAGCTTTCTTT.

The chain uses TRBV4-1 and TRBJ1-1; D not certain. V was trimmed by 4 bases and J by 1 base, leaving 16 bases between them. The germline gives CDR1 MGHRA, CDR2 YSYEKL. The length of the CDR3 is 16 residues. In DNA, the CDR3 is TGCGCCAGCAGCCCACCGGGCGTTGGGCCGAACACTGAAGCTTTCTTT. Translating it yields CASSPPGVGPNTEAFF.

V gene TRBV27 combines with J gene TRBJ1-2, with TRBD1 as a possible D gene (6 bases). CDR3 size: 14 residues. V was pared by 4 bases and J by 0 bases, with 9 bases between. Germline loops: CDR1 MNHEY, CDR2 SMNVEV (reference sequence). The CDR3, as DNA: TGTGCCAGCAGTTCGTGGGACACTAACTATGGCTACACCTTC. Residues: CASSSWDTNYGYTF.

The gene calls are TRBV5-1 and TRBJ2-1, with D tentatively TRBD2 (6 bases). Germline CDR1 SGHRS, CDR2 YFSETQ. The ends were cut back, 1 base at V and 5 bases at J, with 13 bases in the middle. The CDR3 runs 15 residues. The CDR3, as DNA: TGCGCCAGCAGCTTGTTGGCTAGCGATGACAATGAGCAGTTCTTC. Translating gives CASSLLASDDNEQFF.

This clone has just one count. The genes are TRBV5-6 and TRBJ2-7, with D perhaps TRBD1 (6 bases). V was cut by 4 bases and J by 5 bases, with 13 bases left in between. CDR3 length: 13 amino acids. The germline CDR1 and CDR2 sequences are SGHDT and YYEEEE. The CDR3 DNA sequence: TGTGCCAGCAGCCCCGCAGGGGTAGACGAGCAGTACTTC. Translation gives CASSPAGVDEQYF.

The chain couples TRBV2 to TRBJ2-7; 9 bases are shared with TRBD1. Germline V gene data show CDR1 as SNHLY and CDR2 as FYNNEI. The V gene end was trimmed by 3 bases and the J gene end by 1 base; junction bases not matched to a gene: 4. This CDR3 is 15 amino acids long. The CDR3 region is CASSDWTGASYEQYF. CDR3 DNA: TGTGCCAGCAGTGACTGGACAGGGGCTTCCTACGAGCAGTACTTC.

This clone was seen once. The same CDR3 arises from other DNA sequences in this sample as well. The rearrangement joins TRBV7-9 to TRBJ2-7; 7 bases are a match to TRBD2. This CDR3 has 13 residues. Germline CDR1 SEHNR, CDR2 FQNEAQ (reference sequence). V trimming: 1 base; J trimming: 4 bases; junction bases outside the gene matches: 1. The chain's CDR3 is CASSLGREYEQYF. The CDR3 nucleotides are TGTGCCAGCAGCTTAGGGCGGGAGTACGAGCAGTACTTC.

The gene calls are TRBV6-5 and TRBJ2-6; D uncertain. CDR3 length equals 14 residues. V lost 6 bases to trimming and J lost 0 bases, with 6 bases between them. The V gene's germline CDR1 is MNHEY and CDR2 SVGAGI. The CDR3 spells CASRESSGANVLTF. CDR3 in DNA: TGTGCCAGCAGAGAGTCCTCTGGGGCCAACGTCCTGACTTTC.

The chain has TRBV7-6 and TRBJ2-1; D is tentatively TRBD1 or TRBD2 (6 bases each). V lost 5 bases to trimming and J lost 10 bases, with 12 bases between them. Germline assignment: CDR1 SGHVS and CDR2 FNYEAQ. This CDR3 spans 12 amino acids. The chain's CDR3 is CASSPRGEEQFF. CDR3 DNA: TGTGCCAGCAGCCCAAGGGGGGAGGAGCAGTTCTTC.

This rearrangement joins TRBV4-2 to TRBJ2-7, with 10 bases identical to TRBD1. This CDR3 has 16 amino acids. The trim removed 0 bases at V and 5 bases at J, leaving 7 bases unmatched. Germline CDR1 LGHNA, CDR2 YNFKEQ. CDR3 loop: CASSQDLGQGYDEQYF. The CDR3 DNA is TGTGCCAGCAGCCAAGATCTGGGACAGGGGTACGACGAGCAGTACTTC.

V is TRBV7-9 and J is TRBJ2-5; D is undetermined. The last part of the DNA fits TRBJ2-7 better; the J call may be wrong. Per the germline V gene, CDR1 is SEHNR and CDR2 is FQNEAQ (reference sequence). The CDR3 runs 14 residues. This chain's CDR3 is CASSLPTSSYEQYF. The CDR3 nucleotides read TGTGCCAGCAGCCTGCCGACGAGCAGCTACGAGCAGTACTTC.

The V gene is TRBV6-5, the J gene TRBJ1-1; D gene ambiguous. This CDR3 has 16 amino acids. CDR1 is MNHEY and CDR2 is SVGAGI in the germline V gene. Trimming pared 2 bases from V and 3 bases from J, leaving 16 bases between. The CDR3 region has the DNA TGTGCCAGCAGTTACGGGGTCCCCAAAGGATACACTGAAGCTTTCTTT. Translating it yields CASSYGVPKGYTEAFF.

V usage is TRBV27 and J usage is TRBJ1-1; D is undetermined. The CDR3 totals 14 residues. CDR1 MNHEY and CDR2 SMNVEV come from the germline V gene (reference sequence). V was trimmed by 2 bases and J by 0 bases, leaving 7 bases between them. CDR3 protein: CASSLQALNTEAFF. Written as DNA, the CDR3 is TGTGCCAGCAGTTTACAGGCTTTGAACACTGAAGCTTTCTTT.

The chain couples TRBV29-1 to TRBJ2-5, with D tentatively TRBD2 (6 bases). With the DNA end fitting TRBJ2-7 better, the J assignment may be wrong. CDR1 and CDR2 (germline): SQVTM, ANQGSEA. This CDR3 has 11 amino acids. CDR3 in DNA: TGCAGCGCCGAACTAGCCAACGAGCAGTACTTC. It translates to CSAELANEQYF.